This TCR beta chain was recorded in a study of beta chain features in type 1 diabetes. Turning to this clone: Its antigen remains unidentified.

Findings and caveats of the study: Naive, central memory and regulatory TCRB repertoires appeared more similar among patients than healthy donors.

cDNA synthesis used the whole RNA isolate, giving expressed TCRB sequences. Sequenced by immunoSEQ multiplex PCR; TCRdb stores in-frame clones only, minus some. Of 860,000 or so clones in the sample, roughly a sixth were seen once. V lost 1 base to trimming and J lost 0 bases, with 10 bases between them. The length of the CDR3 is 16 residues. Looked up from germline, CDR1 is MDHEN and CDR2 is SYDVKM. Populations isolated by sorting all had purity greater than 95%. The sequenced sample was naive CD4+ T cells from blood. The chain joins TRBV28 to TRBJ2-4; tentatively, D is TRBD1 (5 bases). The TCR comes from a woman under 30 in good health. CDR3 nucleotides: TGTGCCAGCAGTTTATTTAGGGGCCTAGCCAAAAACATTCAGTACTTC. Its translation is CASSLFRGLAKNIQYF.